Listed below are T cell receptor beta chains from one sample, sequenced in a study of shared clonotypes between healthy human individuals. This table comes from immunoSEQ multiplex PCR, and its TCRdb copy is limited to in-frame clones, with some not included. The sample consists of around 1,900,000 clones, 80% to 95% of them appearing once. The sequenced sample was naive CD8+ T cells from PBMCs. The receptors shown here come from a young man in good health. Some clones in this sample may be carry-over from other donors' samples. Both conserved end residues are part of each CDR3. The D gene is left open where the match is weak. For some rows the clone size is stated as once, few or many, or as a class when expanded; others skip it.

size: .
J: TRBJ1-2
V: TRBV27
D: .
CDR3: CASSLGATYGYTF
DNA: TGTGCCAGCAGTTTAGGGGCCACCTATGGCTACACCTTC

size: .
J: TRBJ2-3
V: TRBV7-6
D: TRBD1
CDR3: CASSVDRGTDTQYF
DNA: TGTGCCAGCAGTGTCGACAGGGGGACAGATACGCAGTATTTT

size: .
J: TRBJ2-3
V: TRBV11-2
D: .
CDR3: CASSLVGSGDGTQYF
DNA: TGTGCCAGCAGCTTAGTGGGTTCAGGTGATGGTACGCAGTATTTT

size: .
J: TRBJ2-5
V: TRBV15
D: TRBD1
CDR3: CATSRAWTGGDETQYF
DNA: TGTGCCACCAGCAGAGCATGGACAGGGGGCGATGAGACCCAGTACTTC

size: .
J: TRBJ2-5
V: TRBV7-9
D: TRBD1
CDR3: CASSPRTPRQGGTRETQYF
DNA: TGTGCCAGCAGCCCAAGGACTCCAAGACAGGGGGGGACTCGTGAGACCCAGTACTTC

size: .
J: TRBJ2-1
V: TRBV7-9
D: .
CDR3: CASSLLGGDEQFF
DNA: TGTGCCAGCAGCTTATTAGGGGGGGATGAGCAGTTCTTC

size: .
J: TRBJ2-7
V: TRBV25-1
D: .
CDR3: CASSPVGGYGYEQYF
DNA: TGTGCCAGCAGCCCGGTCGGAGGGTATGGATACGAGCAGTACTTC

size: .
J: TRBJ2-1
V: TRBV7-9
D: .
CDR3: CASSRTGLSESHEQFF
DNA: TGTGCCAGCAGCCGGACGGGGTTGTCGGAATCCCATGAGCAGTTCTTC

size: few
J: TRBJ1-5
V: TRBV30
D: .
CDR3: CAWDREGSQPQHF
DNA: TGTGCCTGGGACCGGGAGGGGAGTCAGCCCCAGCATTTT

size: .
J: TRBJ2-7
V: TRBV11-2
D: TRBD2
CDR3: CASSLLLAGAFEQYF
DNA: TGTGCCAGCAGTTTACTACTAGCGGGAGCGTTCGAGCAGTACTTC

size: .
J: TRBJ1-3
V: TRBV6-1
D: .
CDR3: CASSEFGFGNTIYF
DNA: TGTGCCAGCAGTGAATTTGGGTTTGGAAACACCATATATTTT

size: .
J: TRBJ1-4
V: TRBV28
D: TRBD1
CDR3: CASRMTDRKLEKLFF
DNA: TGTGCCAGCAGAATGACGGACAGGAAGCTCGAAAAACTGTTTTTT

size: .
J: TRBJ1-4
V: TRBV9
D: .
CDR3: CASSVSGVEEKLFF
DNA: TGTGCCAGCAGCGTATCCGGCGTGGAGGAAAAACTGTTTTTT

size: .
J: TRBJ2-2
V: TRBV11-2
D: TRBD1
CDR3: CASSSQDRDEKTGELFF
DNA: TGTGCCAGCAGCTCGCAGGACAGGGATGAAAAAACCGGGGAGCTGTTTTTT

size: .
J: TRBJ2-7
V: TRBV29-1
D: .
CDR3: CSAWVGLSYEQYF
DNA: TGCAGCGCGTGGGTGGGGCTCTCCTACGAGCAGTACTTC

size: .
J: TRBJ1-2
V: TRBV5-1
D: TRBD1
CDR3: CASSFGTGDNYGYTF
DNA: TGCGCCAGCAGCTTCGGGACAGGGGACAACTATGGCTACACCTTC

size: .
J: TRBJ1-4
V: TRBV7-8
D: .
CDR3: CASSSGRTPRGEKLFF
DNA: TGTGCCAGCAGCTCAGGCCGGACTCCCAGAGGCGAAAAACTGTTTTTT

size: once
J: TRBJ2-4
V: TRBV7-2
D: .
CDR3: CASSLAGQPTVNIQYF
DNA: TGTGCCAGCAGCTTAGCCGGACAGCCGACGGTAAACATTCAGTACTTC

size: .
J: TRBJ1-2
V: TRBV28
D: .
CDR3: CASSPPSNYGYTF
DNA: TGTGCCAGCAGTCCCCCCTCTAACTATGGCTACACCTTC

size: .
J: TRBJ1-2
V: TRBV9
D: .
CDR3: CASSPHRAYGYTF
DNA: TGTGCCAGCAGCCCCCACAGGGCATATGGCTACACCTTC

size: .
J: TRBJ2-5
V: TRBV19
D: TRBD1
CDR3: CASSPRQGAGETQYF
DNA: TGTGCCAGTAGTCCCCGACAGGGGGCGGGGGAGACCCAGTACTTC

size: .
J: TRBJ2-7
V: TRBV27
D: .
CDR3: CASSFGYGSYEQYF
DNA: TGTGCCAGCAGTTTTGGGTACGGCTCCTACGAGCAGTACTTC